What follows are 4 T cell receptor beta chains derived from one specimen sequenced in a study of Ad26.COV2.S vaccination and SARS-CoV-2 variants. Sequencing used immunoSEQ multiplex PCR; TCRdb keeps in-frame clones, though not all of them. This sample has approximately 150,000 clones, with approximately 90% found just once. The sequencing used peripheral blood, collected after recovery from COVID-19. All receptors come from a human donor who had recovered from COVID-19.

This rearrangement joins TRBV6-5 to TRBJ1-1, with D hard to call. The length of the CDR3 is 16 residues. Germline V CDR1 and CDR2: MNHEY, SVGAGI. The V end was cut by 4 bases, the J end by 1 base, with 16 bases between. CDR3 region: CASSLLERTENTEAFF. CDR3 DNA: TGTGCCAGCAGTTTACTCGAACGGACGGAGAACACTGAAGCTTTCTTT.

The V gene is TRBV5-4, the J gene TRBJ2-5; the match to TRBD2 covers 8 bases. Trimming at V came to 0 bases and at J to 7 bases, leaving 8 bases not matched to a gene. Germline V gene data show CDR1 as SGHNT and CDR2 as YYREEE (reference sequence). This CDR3 is 15 amino acids long. The CDR3 is CASSLGSGAGGTQYF. The CDR3 nucleotides are TGTGCCAGCAGCTTGGGTAGCGGGGCGGGGGGGACCCAGTACTTC.

This chain links TRBV20-1 with TRBJ1-4, with 7 bases aligning to TRBD1. This CDR3 comprises 13 residues. Germline CDR1 is DFQATT and CDR2 is SNEGSKA (reference sequence). V shed 3 bases, J shed 5 bases, and the junction held 3 bases outside the gene matches. The CDR3 sequence: CSASRGPNEKLFF. CDR3 bases: TGCAGTGCTAGTAGGGGGCCCAATGAAAAACTGTTTTTT.

In this sample, this clone turned up a few times. This sequence joins TRBV6-2 or TRBV6-3 and TRBJ1-4; the D is unclear. Trimming shortened V by 5 bases and J by 4 bases, and 11 bases separated the two germline ends. CDR1 and CDR2 from the germline V gene are MNHEY and SVGEGT. The CDR3 spans 14 residues. The CDR3 is CASSTRRHNEKLFF. CDR3 in DNA: TGTGCCAGCAGTACGAGACGGCATAATGAAAAACTGTTTTTT.